This record covers a single T cell receptor beta chain. PCR amplification relied on 60 Vbeta primers (plus 13 Jbeta primers). Here immunoSEQ multiplex PCR was the method, and the copy in TCRdb shows in-frame clones only, minus some. This listing includes about 200,000 clones. The sample comes from a study of cytomegalovirus exposure and HLA in healthy donors. Study context: About 79% of 350 to 400 genotyped donors fell in the Caucasian-associated ancestry cluster.

Germline lookup yields CDR1 SGHVS and CDR2 FQNEAQ. The V gene end was trimmed by 5 bases and the J gene end by 5 bases; junction bases not matched to a gene: 8. The CDR3 sequence is 16 residues long. This receptor was taken from a girl aged 2 to 9 in good health and CMV-seropositive. Sequenced input: PBMCs. The rearrangement joins TRBV7-8 to TRBJ2-5; 13 nucleotides agree with TRBD2. This CDR3 reads CASSRTSGRAGETQYF. DNA of the CDR3: TGTGCCAGCAGCCGAACTAGCGGGAGGGCCGGCGAGACCCAGTACTTC.